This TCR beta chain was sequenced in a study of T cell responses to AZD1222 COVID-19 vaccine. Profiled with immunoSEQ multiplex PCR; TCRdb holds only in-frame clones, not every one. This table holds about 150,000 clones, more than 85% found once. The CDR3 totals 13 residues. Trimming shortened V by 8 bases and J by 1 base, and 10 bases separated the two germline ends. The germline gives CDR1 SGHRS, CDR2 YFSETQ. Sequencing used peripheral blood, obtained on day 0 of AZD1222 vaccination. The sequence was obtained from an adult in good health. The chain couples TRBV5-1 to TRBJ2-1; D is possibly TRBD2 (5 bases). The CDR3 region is CASVGRSYNEQFF. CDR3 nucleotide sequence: TGCGCCAGTGTAGGGAGATCCTACAATGAGCAGTTCTTC.